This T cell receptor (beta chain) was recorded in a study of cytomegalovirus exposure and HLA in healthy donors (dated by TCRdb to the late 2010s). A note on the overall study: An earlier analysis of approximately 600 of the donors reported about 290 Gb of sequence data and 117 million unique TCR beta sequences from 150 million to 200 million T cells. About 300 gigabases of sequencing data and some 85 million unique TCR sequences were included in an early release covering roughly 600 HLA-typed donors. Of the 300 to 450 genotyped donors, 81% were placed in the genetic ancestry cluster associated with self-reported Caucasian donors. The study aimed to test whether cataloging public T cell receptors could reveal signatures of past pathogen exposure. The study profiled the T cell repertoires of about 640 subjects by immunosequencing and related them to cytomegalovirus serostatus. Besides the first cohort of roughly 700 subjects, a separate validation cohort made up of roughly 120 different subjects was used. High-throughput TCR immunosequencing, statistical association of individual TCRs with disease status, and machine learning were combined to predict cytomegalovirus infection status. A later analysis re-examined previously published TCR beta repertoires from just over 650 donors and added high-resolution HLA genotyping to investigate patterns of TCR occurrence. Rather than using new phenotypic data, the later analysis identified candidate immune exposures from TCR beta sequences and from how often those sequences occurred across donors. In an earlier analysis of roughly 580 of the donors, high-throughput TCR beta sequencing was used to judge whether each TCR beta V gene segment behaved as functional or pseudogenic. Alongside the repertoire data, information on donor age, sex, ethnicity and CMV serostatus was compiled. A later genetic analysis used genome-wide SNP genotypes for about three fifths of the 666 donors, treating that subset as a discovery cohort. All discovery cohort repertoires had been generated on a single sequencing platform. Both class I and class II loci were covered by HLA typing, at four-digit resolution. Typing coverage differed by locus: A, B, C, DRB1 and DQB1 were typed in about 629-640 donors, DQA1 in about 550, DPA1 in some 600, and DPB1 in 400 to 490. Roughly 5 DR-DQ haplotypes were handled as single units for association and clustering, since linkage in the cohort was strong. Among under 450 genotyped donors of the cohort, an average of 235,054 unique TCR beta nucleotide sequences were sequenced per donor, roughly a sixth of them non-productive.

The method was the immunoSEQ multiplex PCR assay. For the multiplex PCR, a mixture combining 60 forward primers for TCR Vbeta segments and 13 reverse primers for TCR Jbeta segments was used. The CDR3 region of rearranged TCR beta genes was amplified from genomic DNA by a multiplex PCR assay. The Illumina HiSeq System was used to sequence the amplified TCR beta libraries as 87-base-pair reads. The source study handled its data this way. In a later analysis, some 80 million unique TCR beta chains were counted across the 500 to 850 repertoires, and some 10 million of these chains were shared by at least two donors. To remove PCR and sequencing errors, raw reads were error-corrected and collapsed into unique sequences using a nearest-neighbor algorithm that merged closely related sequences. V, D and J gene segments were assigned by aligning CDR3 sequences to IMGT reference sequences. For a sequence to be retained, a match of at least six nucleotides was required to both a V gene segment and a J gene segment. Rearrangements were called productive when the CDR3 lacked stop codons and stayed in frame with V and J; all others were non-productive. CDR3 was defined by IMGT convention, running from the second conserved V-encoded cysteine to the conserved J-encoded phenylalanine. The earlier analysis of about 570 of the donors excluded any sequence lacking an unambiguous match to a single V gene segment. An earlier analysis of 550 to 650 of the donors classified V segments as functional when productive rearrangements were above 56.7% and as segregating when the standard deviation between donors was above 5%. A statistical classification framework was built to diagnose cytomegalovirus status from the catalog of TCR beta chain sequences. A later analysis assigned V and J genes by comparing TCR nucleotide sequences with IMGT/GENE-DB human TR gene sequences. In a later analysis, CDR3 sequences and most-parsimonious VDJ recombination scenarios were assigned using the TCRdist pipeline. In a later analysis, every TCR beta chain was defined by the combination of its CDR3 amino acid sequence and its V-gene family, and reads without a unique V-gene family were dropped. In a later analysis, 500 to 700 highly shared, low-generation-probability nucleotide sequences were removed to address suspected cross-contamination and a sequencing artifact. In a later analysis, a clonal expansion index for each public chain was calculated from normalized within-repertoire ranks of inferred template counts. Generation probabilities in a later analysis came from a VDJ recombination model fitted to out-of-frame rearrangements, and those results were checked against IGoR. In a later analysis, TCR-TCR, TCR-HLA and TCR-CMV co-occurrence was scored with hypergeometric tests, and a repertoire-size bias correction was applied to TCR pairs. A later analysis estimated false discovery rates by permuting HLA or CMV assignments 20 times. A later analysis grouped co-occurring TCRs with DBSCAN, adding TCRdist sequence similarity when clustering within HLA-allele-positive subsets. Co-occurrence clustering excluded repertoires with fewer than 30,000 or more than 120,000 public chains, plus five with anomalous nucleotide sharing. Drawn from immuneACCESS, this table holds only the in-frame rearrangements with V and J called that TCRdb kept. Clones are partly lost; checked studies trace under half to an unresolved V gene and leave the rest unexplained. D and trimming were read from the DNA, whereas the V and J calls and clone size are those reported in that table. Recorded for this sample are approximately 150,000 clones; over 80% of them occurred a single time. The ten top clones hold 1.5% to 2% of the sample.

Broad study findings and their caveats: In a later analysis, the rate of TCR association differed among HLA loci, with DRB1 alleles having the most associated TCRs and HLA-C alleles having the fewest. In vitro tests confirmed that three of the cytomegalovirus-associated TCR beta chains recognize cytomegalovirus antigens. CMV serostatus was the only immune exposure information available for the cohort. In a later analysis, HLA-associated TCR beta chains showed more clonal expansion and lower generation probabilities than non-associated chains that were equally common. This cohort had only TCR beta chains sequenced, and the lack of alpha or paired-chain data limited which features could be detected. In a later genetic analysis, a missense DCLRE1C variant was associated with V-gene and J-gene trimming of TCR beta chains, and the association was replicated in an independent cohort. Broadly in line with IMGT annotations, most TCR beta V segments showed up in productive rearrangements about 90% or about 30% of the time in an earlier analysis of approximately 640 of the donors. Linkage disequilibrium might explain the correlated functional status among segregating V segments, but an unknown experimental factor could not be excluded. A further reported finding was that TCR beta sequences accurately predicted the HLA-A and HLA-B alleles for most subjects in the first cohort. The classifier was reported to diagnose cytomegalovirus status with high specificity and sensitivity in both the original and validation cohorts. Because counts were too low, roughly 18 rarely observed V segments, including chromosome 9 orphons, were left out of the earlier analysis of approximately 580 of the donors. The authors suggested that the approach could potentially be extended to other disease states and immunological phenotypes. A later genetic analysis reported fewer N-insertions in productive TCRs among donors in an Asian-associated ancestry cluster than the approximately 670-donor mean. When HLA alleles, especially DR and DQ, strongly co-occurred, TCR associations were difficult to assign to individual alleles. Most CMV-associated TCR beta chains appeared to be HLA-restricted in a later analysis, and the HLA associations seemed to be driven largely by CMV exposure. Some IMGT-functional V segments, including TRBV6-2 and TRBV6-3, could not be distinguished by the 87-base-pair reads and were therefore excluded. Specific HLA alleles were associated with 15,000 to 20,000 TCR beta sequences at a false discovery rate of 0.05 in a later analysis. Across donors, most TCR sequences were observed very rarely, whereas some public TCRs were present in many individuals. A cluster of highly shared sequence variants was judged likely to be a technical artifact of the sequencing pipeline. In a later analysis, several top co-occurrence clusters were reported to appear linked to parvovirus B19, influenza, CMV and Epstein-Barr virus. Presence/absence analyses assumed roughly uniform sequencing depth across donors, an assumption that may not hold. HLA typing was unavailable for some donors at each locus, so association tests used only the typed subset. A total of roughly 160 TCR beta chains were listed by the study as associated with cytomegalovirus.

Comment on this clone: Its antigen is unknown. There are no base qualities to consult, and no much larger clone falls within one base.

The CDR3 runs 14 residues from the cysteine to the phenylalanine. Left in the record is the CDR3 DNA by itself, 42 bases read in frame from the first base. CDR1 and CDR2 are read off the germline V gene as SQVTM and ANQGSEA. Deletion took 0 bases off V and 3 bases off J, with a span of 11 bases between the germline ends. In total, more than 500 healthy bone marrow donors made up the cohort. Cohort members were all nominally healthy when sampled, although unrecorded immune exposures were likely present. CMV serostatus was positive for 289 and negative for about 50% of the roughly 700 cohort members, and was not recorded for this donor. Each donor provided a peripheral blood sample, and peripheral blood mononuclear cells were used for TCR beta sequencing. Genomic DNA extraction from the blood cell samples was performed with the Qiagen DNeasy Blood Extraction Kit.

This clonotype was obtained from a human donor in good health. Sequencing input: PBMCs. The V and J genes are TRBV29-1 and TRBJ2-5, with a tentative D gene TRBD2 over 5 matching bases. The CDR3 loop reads CSVEDWTGKETQYF. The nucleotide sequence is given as TGCAGCGTTGAAGATTGGACGGGGAAAGAGACCCAGTACTTC.